Shown below are 30 T cell receptor beta chains from a single sample sequenced in a study of T cells in Graves' hyperthyroidism and ophthalmopathy. Researchers amplified the TCR beta CDR3 regions from RNA transcripts. First-round RT-PCR with HTBI primers amplified the TCR CDR3 region. TCRdb re-called the multiplex PCR reads through MiXCR, storing one row per CDR3 protein. The sample lists nearly 600,000 distinct CDR3 sequences; about 14% were seen once. The sequencing sample was made of blood. Receptor source: a woman in her 30s with Graves' hyperthyroidism that later progressed to Graves' ophthalmopathy.

A note on this clonotype: Without the conserved terminal phenylalanine or tryptophan, this CDR3 likely stems from a read error. The DNA is left out, because the CDR3 cannot be placed on it with certainty; the CDR3 is given as TCRdb lists it. The CDR3: CASSYLGTQETLYV. This chain uses TRBV7-2 with TRBJ2-5; the table assigns TRBD2, which was not confirmed against the DNA. Germline CDR1 is SGHTA and CDR2 is FQGNSA. Ends included, the CDR3 has 14 residues.

This clonotype was seen a handful of times. The chain recombines TRBV6-2 or TRBV6-3 with TRBJ1-1, with a weak D call TRBD1 (5 bases). The CDR3 is 15 residues long. V lost 2 bases and J 3 bases, leaving 13 bases between the germline ends. Germline V CDR1 and CDR2: MNHEY, SVGEGT. CDR3 bases: TGTGCCAGCAGTTACGATGGGGGATATTACACTGAAGCTTTCTTT. This codes for CASSYDGGYYTEAFF.

This clonotype was counted at least ten times. The V and J genes are TRBV29-1 and TRBJ2-2; 10 bases match TRBD2. V shed 2 bases and J 3 bases; nucleotides not matched to a gene: 0. This CDR3 is built from 14 residues. In germline, CDR1 is SQVTM, CDR2 ANQGSEA. The CDR3 sequence: CSVELAGDTGELFF. In DNA form, the CDR3 reads TGCAGCGTTGAACTAGCGGGAGACACCGGGGAGCTGTTTTTT.

This sequence joins TRBV20-1 and TRBJ2-6; 8 positions agree with TRBD1. The germline gives CDR1 DFQATT, CDR2 SNEGSKA (reference sequence). There are 15 residues in the CDR3. The ends lost 0 bases at V and 4 bases at J; junction bases unmatched: 2. CDR3 region: CSARDRGPGANVLTF. CDR3 DNA: TGCAGTGCTAGAGACAGGGGGCCGGGGGCCAACGTCCTGACTTTC.

This clonotype was seen repeatedly, ten times or more. The J gene is TRBJ2-3, the V gene TRBV28, with 7 positions matching TRBD1. Germline V lookup: CDR1 MDHEN, CDR2 SYDVKM. J gave up 7 bases and V 10 bases, and 8 bases lay outside the gene matches. The CDR3 runs to 12 residues. In DNA form, the CDR3 reads TGTGCCACAGGGACAGCTAGTAATACGCAGTATTTT. Its translation is CATGTASNTQYF.

This clonotype was counted between two and nine times. This rearrangement joins TRBV3-1 to TRBJ1-1; D is unclear. This CDR3 contains 13 residues. V was trimmed by 4 bases and J by 3 bases, leaving 9 bases between them. CDR1 is LGHDT and CDR2 is YNNKEL in the germline V gene (reference sequence). This CDR3 reads CASSLESYTEAFF. CDR3 nucleotide sequence: TGTGCCAGCAGCCTTGAGAGTTACACTGAAGCTTTCTTT.

This clonotype has only a few counts. V and J are TRBV4-2 and TRBJ2-1, with 8 bases fitting TRBD2. Germline assignment: CDR1 LGHNA and CDR2 YNFKEQ. The CDR3 has 17 residues. With 0 bases clipped from V and 0 bases from J, the junction kept 4 bases outside the gene matches. The CDR3 loop is CASSQDPSGSSYNEQFF. The CDR3 DNA reads as TGTGCCAGCAGCCAAGATCCCAGCGGGAGCTCCTACAATGAGCAGTTCTTC.

V and J are TRBV20-1 and TRBJ2-5; D is uncertain. The germline V and J ends were trimmed by 5 bases and 5 bases, with 6 bases remaining between them. The CDR3 loop spans 10 amino acids. The germline CDR1 and CDR2 sequences are DFQATT and SNEGSKA (reference sequence). The CDR3 DNA reads as TGCAGTGCTTGGATGGAGACCCAGTACTTC. As protein: CSAWMETQYF.

The table lists this clonotype with many counts. The genes are TRBV6-2 or TRBV6-3 and TRBJ1-2, with 10 bases identical to TRBD1. In germline, CDR1 is MNHEY, CDR2 SVGEGT. J gave up 1 base and V 6 bases, and 2 bases lay outside the gene matches. The CDR3 has 14 amino acids. CDR3 loop: CASSWDRGNYGYTF. The CDR3 nucleotides are TGTGCCAGCAGCTGGGACAGGGGTAACTATGGCTACACCTTC.

V is TRBV7-2 and J is TRBJ2-1; 7 nucleotides line up with TRBD1. CDR1 is SGHTA and CDR2 is FQGNSA in the germline V gene. CDR3 length equals 18 residues. V trimming: 4 bases; J trimming: 4 bases; junction bases outside the gene matches: 16. CDR3 loop: CASSYPEIGQDTYNEQFF. Written as DNA, the CDR3 is TGTGCCAGCAGCTACCCAGAAATAGGACAGGATACGTACAATGAGCAGTTCTTC.

This clonotype appeared a few times. CDR3 in amino acids: CASRNGDEQFF. The CDR3 nucleotides are TGTGCCAGCAGGAACGGAGATGAGCAGTTCTTC. This sequence joins TRBV27 and TRBJ2-1; D gene ambiguous. This CDR3 comprises 11 residues. CDR1 MNHEY and CDR2 SMNVEV come from the germline V gene (reference sequence). V gave up 6 bases and J gave up 8 bases, with 8 bases separating them.

This chain joins TRBV24-1 and TRBJ2-5, with TRBD1 matching 7 bases. The CDR3 covers 14 residues. Germline assignment: CDR1 KGHDR and CDR2 SFDVKD. V dropped 9 bases and J dropped 0; count of bases not matched to a gene: 6. Written as DNA, the CDR3 is TGTGCCACCCAAAGGGGGCCACACCAAGAGACCCAGTACTTC. As protein: CATQRGPHQETQYF.

This chain connects TRBV27 to TRBJ2-7; 7 positions agree with TRBD1. The J segment lost 0 bases and the V segment lost 8 bases, leaving 7 bases of the junction unmatched. Germline V gives CDR1 MNHEY, CDR2 SMNVEV (reference sequence). This CDR3 has 14 residues. The CDR3 is CASSDRMSSYEQYF. For the CDR3, the DNA is TGTGCCAGCTCGGACAGGATGAGCTCCTACGAGCAGTACTTC.

This clonotype was detected ten times or more. The chain uses TRBV20-1 and TRBJ2-3, with 9 bases identical to TRBD1. Germline loops: CDR1 DFQATT, CDR2 SNEGSKA (reference sequence). V shed 2 bases, J shed 3 bases, and the junction held 9 bases outside the gene matches. CDR3 length: 16 amino acids. The CDR3 loop is CSARPGRDRVTDTQYF. The CDR3 DNA reads as TGCAGTGCTAGACCGGGTCGGGACAGGGTAACAGATACGCAGTATTTT.

This clonotype has a count of ten or more. This chain connects TRBV2 to TRBJ1-6, with unresolved D. This CDR3 comprises 14 residues. The germline CDR1 and CDR2 sequences are SNHLY and FYNNEI. Trimming removed 2 bases at V and 6 bases at J, with 8 bases between. The CDR3 is CASSESGFNSPLHF. For the CDR3, the DNA is TGTGCCAGCAGTGAATCGGGATTTAATTCACCCCTCCACTTT.

In this sample, this clonotype turned up many times. This chain uses TRBV12-3 or TRBV12-4 with TRBJ2-1, with 10 bases matching TRBD2. V lost 4 bases, J lost 8 bases, and 5 bases stayed unmatched. The CDR3 has 14 residues. The CDR3 reads CASSSAGGPYEQFF. As DNA, the CDR3 is TGTGCCAGCAGTTCAGCGGGAGGGCCCTATGAGCAGTTCTTC.

This clonotype showed up many times. The rearrangement uses TRBV19 and TRBJ2-1, with 11 bases that match TRBD2. V lost 7 bases, J lost 0 bases, and 17 bases stayed unmatched. Germline V CDR1 and CDR2: LNHDA, SQIVND (reference sequence). The CDR3 sequence is 20 residues long. CDR3 sequence: CASTPVGLAGLPSSYNEQFF. DNA of the CDR3: TGTGCCAGTACCCCCGTTGGACTAGCGGGCCTACCAAGCTCCTACAATGAGCAGTTCTTC.

The chain couples TRBV6-1 to TRBJ2-1, with 9 bases matching TRBD1. Looked up from germline, CDR1 is MNHNS and CDR2 is SASEGT. This CDR3 spans 14 amino acids. Losses at the gene ends were 6 bases for V and 3 bases for J; bases not matched to a gene: 3. In nucleotides, the CDR3 is TGTGCCAGCAGGTGGGACAGGGACTACAATGAGCAGTTCTTC. Amino acids: CASRWDRDYNEQFF.

A note on this clonotype: Without the conserved terminal phenylalanine or tryptophan, this CDR3 likely stems from a read error. The chain uses TRBV7-2 and TRBJ2-6, with D possibly TRBD2 on 5 matching bases. The CDR3 consists of 13 residues. The V gene's germline CDR1 is SGHTA and CDR2 FQGNSA. V was shortened by 9 bases and J by 1 base, with 7 bases between the two germline ends. The CDR3 DNA sequence: TGTGCCAGTAGGGAGTCTGGGGCCAACGTCCTGACTTCC. This translates into CASRESGANVLTS.

This clonotype was seen many times. The V and J genes are TRBV28 and TRBJ2-1, with 9 bases that match TRBD1. V was pared by 7 bases and J by 7 bases, with 5 bases of the junction left unmatched. CDR1 is MDHEN, CDR2 SYDVKM, per germline. This CDR3 is built from 13 residues. The CDR3 bases are TGTGCCAGCAAGGGACAGGGTCTTAATGAGCAGTTCTTC. Encoded protein: CASKGQGLNEQFF.

J is TRBJ2-5 and V is TRBV6-1; 7 nucleotides line up with TRBD2. CDR1 and CDR2 (germline): MNHNS, SASEGT. After removal of 4 bases from V and 3 bases from J, the junction contained 2 bases not matched to a gene. CDR3 length equals 13 residues. Here the CDR3 reads CASSGLAKETQYF. DNA of the CDR3: TGTGCCAGCAGTGGACTAGCTAAAGAGACCCAGTACTTC.

This clonotype has only a few counts. The genes are TRBV3-1 and TRBJ1-2; D not certain. The length of the CDR3 is 14 residues. CDR1 and CDR2 from the germline V gene are LGHDT and YNNKEL (reference sequence). Trimming removed 4 bases from V and 8 bases from J, with 17 bases in between. CDR3 DNA sequence: TGTGCCAGCAGCCGGGGAGGCTGGGTTGGGGGCTACACCTTC. It yields the protein CASSRGGWVGGYTF.

This clonotype was detected many times. J is TRBJ1-6 and V is TRBV30; 7 bases fit TRBD1. CDR3 size: 13 residues. Per germline, CDR1 GTSNPN and CDR2 SVGIG (reference sequence). Trimming at V came to 8 bases and at J to 9 bases, leaving 10 bases not matched to a gene. This CDR3 reads CAGGDSRSSPLHF. The CDR3, as DNA: TGTGCCGGAGGGGACAGTCGAAGTTCACCCCTCCACTTT.

This clonotype was seen repeatedly, ten times or more. The J gene is TRBJ2-7, the V gene TRBV6-2 or TRBV6-3; 7 bases agree with TRBD1. This CDR3 is built from 15 residues. J lost 1 base, V lost 4 bases, and 7 bases had no gene match. From germline, CDR1 is MNHEY and CDR2 SVGEGT. This chain's CDR3 is CASSFRTGRSYEQYF. In DNA, the CDR3 is TGTGCCAGCAGTTTCCGGACAGGAAGATCCTACGAGCAGTACTTC.

This clonotype turned up a few times. This chain joins TRBV4-3 and TRBJ2-7, with D possibly being TRBD1 or TRBD2 (5 bases each). There are 15 residues in the CDR3. V was trimmed by 3 bases and J by 2 bases, leaving 14 bases between them. Germline-derived CDR1 and CDR2 are LGHNA and YSLEER. Written as DNA, the CDR3 is TGCGCCAGCAGCCACCTGTCCGGGACGGCCTACGAGCAGTACTTC. Translating it yields CASSHLSGTAYEQYF.

This clonotype turned up a few times. The J gene is TRBJ2-1, the V gene TRBV10-2; 8 positions match TRBD2. The CDR3 loop spans 15 amino acids. Germline lookup yields CDR1 WSHSY and CDR2 SAAADI. V lost 7 bases, J lost 4 bases, and 9 bases stayed unmatched. CDR3 protein: CASKLRREAYNEQFF. CDR3 sequence (DNA): TGCGCCAGCAAGCTGAGGCGGGAGGCTTACAATGAGCAGTTCTTC.

The rearrangement links TRBV6-5 to TRBJ2-7; TRBD1 matches at 10 bases. With 0 bases clipped from V and 3 bases from J, the junction kept 2 bases outside the gene matches. The CDR3 is 15 residues long. Germline V gives CDR1 MNHEY, CDR2 SVGAGI. CDR3 loop: CASSYSGQGRYEQYF. Written as DNA, the CDR3 is TGTGCCAGCAGTTACTCGGGACAGGGGCGCTACGAGCAGTACTTC.

The V gene is TRBV3-1, the J gene TRBJ2-1; 10 bases fit TRBD2. J lost 5 bases, V lost 6 bases, and 7 bases had no gene match. This CDR3 comprises 15 residues. Germline CDR1 LGHDT, CDR2 YNNKEL (reference sequence). The CDR3 DNA reads TGTGCCAGCAGTCCTAAGGGACTAGCGAACAATGAGCAGTTCTTC. It specifies CASSPKGLANNEQFF.

This clonotype was observed at least ten times. The rearrangement joins TRBV5-1 to TRBJ2-2; 7 bases line up with TRBD1. J gave up 4 bases and V 3 bases, and 6 bases lay outside the gene matches. This CDR3 is built from 15 residues. Germline CDR1 is SGHRS and CDR2 is YFSETQ. DNA for the CDR3: TGCGCCAGCAGCTACCGACAGGGCTCCACCGGGGAGCTGTTTTTT. It encodes CASSYRQGSTGELFF.

This clonotype was detected many times. The chain links TRBV20-1 to TRBJ1-2; D uncertain. The CDR3 is 15 residues long. Germline V lookup: CDR1 DFQATT, CDR2 SNEGSKA (reference sequence). V dropped 2 bases and J dropped 4 bases, with 17 bases sitting between them. DNA for the CDR3: TGCAGTGCTAGACCCCTGCTGAATACCGTCTATGGCTACACCTTC. It specifies CSARPLLNTVYGYTF.